The clone carrying this TCR beta chain was counted many times. The antigen remains undetermined. UMIs and a universal primer site were added when TCR cDNA was made by 5'RACE template switching. MiXCR, applied by TCRdb to the 5' RACE reads, yields one record per CDR3 protein. Of roughly 170,000 distinct CDR3 sequences listed, about 6% were seen once; the top ten hold roughly 3%. This entry is derived from a study of T cells after yellow fever vaccination. Study details: Preparing low-cell-number fractions relied on SMART-Seq v4 Ultra Low Input.

Study-wide results and limits: Faster peaking, at day 5 versus 15, marked a secondary response that was weaker. Among primary-vaccination clones, most reappeared after the booster, at about 95% for CD4 and around 91% for CD8.

The sequence was obtained from a man aged 18 to 30 who received the YFV17D yellow fever vaccine. The sample consisted of CD4+ T cells sorted from PBMCs, taken on the day of the first yellow fever vaccination.

This chain's CDR3 is CATSDPRATETQYF. In DNA, the CDR3 is TGTGCCACCAGTGACCCAAGGGCGACGGAGACCCAGTACTTC. The chain employs TRBV24-1 and TRBJ2-5; D gene ambiguous. This CDR3 has 14 residues. Trimming stripped 4 bases from V and 5 bases from J, with 13 bases between. Germline assignment: CDR1 KGHDR and CDR2 SFDVKD.